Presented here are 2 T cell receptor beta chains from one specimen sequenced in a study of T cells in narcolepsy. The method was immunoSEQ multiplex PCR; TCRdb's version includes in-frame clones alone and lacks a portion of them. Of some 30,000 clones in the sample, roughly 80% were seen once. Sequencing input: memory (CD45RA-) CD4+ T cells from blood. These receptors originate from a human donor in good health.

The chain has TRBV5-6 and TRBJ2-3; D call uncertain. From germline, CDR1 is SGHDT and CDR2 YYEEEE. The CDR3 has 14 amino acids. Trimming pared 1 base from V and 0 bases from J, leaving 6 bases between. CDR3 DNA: TGTGCCAGCAGCTTGTCGTCTAGCACAGATACGCAGTATTTT. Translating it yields CASSLSSSTDTQYF.

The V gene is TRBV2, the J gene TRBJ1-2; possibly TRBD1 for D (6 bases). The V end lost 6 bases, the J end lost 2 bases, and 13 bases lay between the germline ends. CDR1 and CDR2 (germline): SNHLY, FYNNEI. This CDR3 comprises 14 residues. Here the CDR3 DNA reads TGTGCCAGCAGGGACCCACAGGGAAACTATGGCTACACCTTC. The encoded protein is CASRDPQGNYGYTF.